The 20 T cell receptor beta chains listed next were all sequenced from one sample in a study of CD8+CD57+ T cells in acquired aplastic anemia. TCR beta VDJ combinations and CDR3 sequences were profiled from genomic DNA. TCRdb analysed the reads with MiXCR anew, one entry per CDR3 protein. The sample includes 400,000 to 600,000 distinct CDR3 sequences, 25% to 40% of them seen just once. Sequencing involved patients with CD8+CD57+ cell expansion previously shown by flow cytometry. Sequenced: sorted CD4+, CD8+, or CD8+CD57+ T cells (not recorded which) from PBMCs. The receptor source for this set is a human donor with aplastic anemia.

This clonotype was counted a few times. The gene calls are TRBV5-1 and TRBJ2-1, with D possibly TRBD2 on 6 matching bases. Germline V gene data show CDR1 as SGHRS and CDR2 as YFSETQ. Trimming removed 6 bases at V and 5 bases at J, with 12 bases between. This CDR3 is 13 amino acids long. CDR3 bases: TGCGCCAGCAATCCCGGGGGAGACAATGAGCAGTTCTTC. It specifies CASNPGGDNEQFF.

This clonotype has ten or more counts. V gene TRBV19 combines with J gene TRBJ1-5, with D unclear. Trimming removed 0 bases at V and 6 bases at J, with 9 bases between. Germline V gene sequence: CDR1 LNHDA, CDR2 SQIVND (reference sequence). The CDR3 runs to 14 residues. The CDR3: CASSIEWVGQPQHF. CDR3 bases: TGTGCCAGTAGTATAGAGTGGGTCGGTCAGCCCCAGCATTTT.

The rearrangement links TRBV6-5 to TRBJ2-1; D is undetermined. The CDR3 totals 13 residues. CDR1 MNHEY and CDR2 SVGAGI come from the germline V gene. V shed 0 bases and J shed 4 bases, with 4 bases lying between them. The CDR3 DNA follows: TGTGCCAGCAGTTACTCAGAATACAATGAGCAGTTCTTC. Residues: CASSYSEYNEQFF.

This clonotype occurred many times. This chain uses TRBV15 with TRBJ2-1; TRBD1 matches at 9 bases. Germline CDR1 is LNHNV and CDR2 is YYDKDF (reference sequence). This CDR3 has 12 residues. The V gene end was trimmed by 0 bases and the J gene end by 15 bases; junction bases not matched to a gene: 3. CDR3 DNA: TGTGCCACCAGCAGAGATAAGGGACAGGGGTTCTTC. This gives the protein CATSRDKGQGFF.

V gene TRBV25-1 combines with J gene TRBJ2-1; 9 nucleotides match TRBD2. Trimming at V came to 10 bases and at J to 8 bases, leaving 6 bases not matched to a gene. The CDR3 has 12 amino acids. Germline values: CDR1 MGHDK, CDR2 SYGVNS. CDR3 loop: CANSSGKDEQFF. Here the CDR3 DNA reads TGTGCCAACTCTAGCGGGAAAGATGAGCAGTTCTTC.

This chain's CDR3 is CASSSNGGPGELFF. CDR3 nucleotide sequence: TGTGCCAGCAGCTCGAATGGGGGGCCCGGGGAGCTGTTTTTT. V is TRBV7-2 and J is TRBJ2-2; the D call may be TRBD1 or TRBD2 (6 bases each). The V gene's germline CDR1 is SGHTA and CDR2 FQGNSA. The germline V and J ends were trimmed by 4 bases and 6 bases, with 12 bases remaining between them. CDR3 length: 14 amino acids.

The chain has TRBV27 and TRBJ1-5; D possibly corresponds to TRBD1 (6 bases). Germline V gives CDR1 MNHEY, CDR2 SMNVEV (reference sequence). The V gene lost 2 bases and the J gene lost 7 bases, with 9 bases spanning the gap. CDR3 length equals 13 residues. The chain's CDR3 is CASSLQGRQPQHF. CDR3 DNA: TGTGCCAGCAGTTTACAGGGGAGGCAGCCCCAGCATTTT.

The CDR3: CASTTGRTLGEKLFF. CDR3 sequence (DNA): TGTGCCAGCACCACCGGGAGGACATTGGGTGAAAAACTGTTTTTT. V gene TRBV7-2 combines with J gene TRBJ1-4, with D possibly TRBD1 on 5 matching bases. The CDR3 has 15 amino acids. V was pared by 7 bases and J by 7 bases, with 19 bases between. Germline V gives CDR1 SGHTA, CDR2 FQGNSA. Full variable domain (remainder filled in from reference TRBV7-2 and TRBJ1-4): GAGVSQSPSNKVTEKGKDVELRCDPISGHTALYWYRQSLGQGLEFLIYFQGNSAPDKSGLPSDRFSAERTGGSVSTLTIQRTQQEDSAVYLCASTTGRTLGEKLFFGSGTQLSVL.

In the case of this clonotype: This could be a read error, since a much larger clone is one nucleotide away. The chain couples TRBV2 to TRBJ2-2; 7 bases match TRBD1. From germline, CDR1 is SNHLY and CDR2 FYNNEI. J gave up 1 base and V 6 bases, and 2 bases lay outside the gene matches. The CDR3 covers 14 residues. CDR3 nucleotides: TGTGCCAGCAGGGGACAGAGGAACACCGGGGAGCTGTTTTTT. Translating gives CASRGQRNTGELFF.

The V and J genes are TRBV20-1 and TRBJ2-7; 8 bases match TRBD1. Trimming at V came to 5 bases and at J to 4 bases, leaving 4 bases not matched to a gene. This CDR3 region has 12 residues. CDR1 and CDR2 from the germline V gene are DFQATT and SNEGSKA (reference sequence). The CDR3 DNA sequence: TGCAGTGCTGGGACAGGAAATTACGAGCAGTACTTC. Translating it yields CSAGTGNYEQYF.

The CDR3 DNA reads as TGCAGCGTTTACCGGGACAGGGGAACCGAGCAGTACTTC. Encoded protein: CSVYRDRGTEQYF. This chain connects TRBV29-1 to TRBJ2-7; 10 bases line up with TRBD1. The CDR3 runs to 13 residues. Germline values: CDR1 SQVTM, CDR2 ANQGSEA. With V trimmed by 5 bases and J by 6 bases, 7 bases remained unmatched.

The V call is TRBV10-2, the J call TRBJ2-7; 7 positions agree with TRBD1. Germline trimming cut 2 bases from V and 5 bases from J; bases unmatched to any gene: 6. Per germline, CDR1 WSHSY and CDR2 SAAADI. The CDR3 has 14 residues. CDR3 sequence (DNA): TGCGCCAGCAGTGAGCCCTGGACAGGTAACGAGCAGTACTTC. This translates into CASSEPWTGNEQYF.

A few counts support this clonotype. This chain links TRBV6-1 with TRBJ1-2, with TRBD1 as a possible D gene (5 bases). The germline V and J ends were trimmed by 0 bases and 5 bases, with 10 bases remaining between them. Germline V gives CDR1 MNHNS, CDR2 SASEGT. This CDR3 contains 14 residues. This CDR3 is CASSEARQTYGYTF. In nucleotides, the CDR3 is TGTGCCAGCAGTGAAGCGCGACAGACTTATGGCTACACCTTC.

This clonotype was found a few times. The rearrangement joins TRBV5-4 to TRBJ2-7; 10 bases map to TRBD2. Losses at the gene ends were 7 bases for V and 7 bases for J; bases not matched to a gene: 14. The CDR3 consists of 15 residues. Germline CDR1 reads SGHNT; CDR2 reads YYREEE (reference sequence). The CDR3 nucleotides are TGTGCCAGCGGAGTCTCTAGCGGGAGTTCGGGTGAGCAGTACTTC. Its translation: CASGVSSGSSGEQYF.

The rearrangement joins TRBV10-3 to TRBJ1-1, with D possibly TRBD1 on 5 matching bases. The CDR3 is made up of 14 amino acids. In germline, CDR1 is ENHRY, CDR2 SYGVKD. Trimming removed 11 bases from V and 0 bases from J, with 16 bases in between. CDR3 nucleotide sequence: TGTGCCGTAGGTGGGGCACCAGTGAACACTGAAGCTTTCTTT. Protein product: CAVGGAPVNTEAFF.

This clonotype was found many times. The rearrangement links TRBV11-2 to TRBJ2-7; no clear D. Germline values: CDR1 SGHAT, CDR2 FQNNGV. This CDR3 contains 16 residues. V shed 5 bases and J shed 6 bases, with 23 bases lying between them. The CDR3 spells CASSESPDWVIGEQYF. The CDR3 bases are TGTGCCAGCAGCGAAAGTCCTGACTGGGTAATTGGCGAGCAGTACTTC.

This clonotype appeared a few times. The chain joins TRBV2 to TRBJ2-3; D not resolved. V gave up 8 bases and J gave up 4 bases, with 16 bases separating them. The germline V gene encodes CDR1 SNHLY and CDR2 FYNNEI. The CDR3 runs to 14 residues. The DNA for the CDR3 is TGTGCCAGCCCCCCTTCTAAAGCCGCAGATACGCAGTATTTT. Amino acid sequence: CASPPSKAADTQYF.

This chain connects TRBV5-6 to TRBJ1-2, with D perhaps matching TRBD1 (5 bases). The CDR3 is 13 amino acids. The germline V gene encodes CDR1 SGHDT and CDR2 YYEEEE. V lost 5 bases to trimming and J lost 0 bases, with 8 bases between them. The CDR3 DNA follows: TGTGCCAGCAGACAGGACGCTAACTATGGCTACACCTTC. Translating it yields CASRQDANYGYTF.

This chain connects TRBV28 to TRBJ2-1; 8 bases match TRBD2. J gave up 7 bases and V 6 bases, and 20 bases lay outside the gene matches. This CDR3 is built from 18 residues. The germline V gene encodes CDR1 MDHEN and CDR2 SYDVKM. The CDR3 region is CASSSPFGGRRMTNEQFF. The CDR3 coding sequence is TGTGCCAGCAGCTCCCCTTTCGGCGGGAGGCGGATGACGAATGAGCAGTTCTTC.

This clonotype was seen at least ten times. The chain uses TRBV19 and TRBJ1-2; 11 bases align to TRBD1. Germline-derived CDR1 and CDR2 are LNHDA and SQIVND (reference sequence). The CDR3 sequence is 15 residues long. V trimming: 7 bases; J trimming: 5 bases; junction bases outside the gene matches: 9. CDR3 sequence: CASTGQGVRGYGYTF. CDR3 nucleotide sequence: TGTGCCAGTACGGGACAGGGGGTTAGGGGATATGGCTACACCTTC.